Following are 17 T cell receptor beta chains from one sample sequenced in a study of blood T cell repertoires in COVID-19. Some clones are missing from TCRdb's copy, which holds only in-frame ones; the method was immunoSEQ multiplex PCR. This sample yields about 300,000 clones, of which roughly 90% are seen a single time; approximately 1.8% belongs to the top ten. The sequenced sample was peripheral blood. The receptors were gathered from a woman in her 30s with COVID-19, enrolled during active disease.

This rearrangement joins TRBV19 to TRBJ1-2; no reliable D call. The V gene's germline CDR1 is LNHDA and CDR2 SQIVND (reference sequence). V was shortened by 4 bases and J by 2 bases, with 14 bases between the two germline ends. The CDR3 loop spans 15 amino acids. In DNA form, the CDR3 reads TGTGCCAGTAGTACAATCCTCCCGGGGAACTATGGCTACACCTTC. It codes for CASSTILPGNYGYTF. Supplemented by reference TRBV19 and TRBJ1-2, the full variable domain reads DGGITQSPKYLFRKEGQNVTLSCEQNLNHDAMYWYRQDPGQGLRLIYYSQIVNDFQKGDIAEGYSVSREKKESFPLTVTSAQKNPTAFYLCASSTILPGNYGYTFGSGTRLTVV.

The CDR3 DNA reads as TGCGCCAGCCCGGGGCCAGGGGCCGGAAACACCATATATTTT. It specifies CASPGPGAGNTIYF. This sequence joins TRBV10-1 and TRBJ1-3; D might be TRBD1 (6 bases). The ends were cut back, 8 bases at V and 4 bases at J, with 15 bases in the middle. Germline V gene data show CDR1 as WNHNN and CDR2 as SYGVQD (reference sequence). The CDR3 is 14 residues long.

The gene calls are TRBV12-5 and TRBJ2-7; TRBD2 matches at 16 bases. Germline V gene data show CDR1 as LGHNT and CDR2 as FRNRAP. V lost 1 base to trimming and J lost 5 bases; unmatched junction nucleotides: 2. This CDR3 has 16 residues. CDR3 in DNA: TGTGCTAGTGGTTTGGCGGGGACTAGCGGGGGGGACGAGCAGTACTTC. Translation gives CASGLAGTSGGDEQYF.

The gene calls are TRBV15 and TRBJ1-6; the D gene is possibly TRBD1 (6 bases). Trimming pared 7 bases from V and 5 bases from J, leaving 9 bases between. This CDR3 has 13 residues. Germline CDR1 reads LNHNV; CDR2 reads YYDKDF (reference sequence). CDR3 residues: CATTRGDNSPLHF. The CDR3 DNA follows: TGTGCCACCACCAGGGGAGATAATTCACCCCTCCACTTT. The full variable domain, rest sourced from reference TRBV15 and TRBJ1-6, is DAMVIQNPRYQVTQFGKPVTLSCSQTLNHNVMYWYQQKSSQAPKLLFHYYDKDFNNEADTPDNFQSRRPNTSFCFLDIRSPGLGDTAMYLCATTRGDNSPLHFGNGTRLTVT.

The V call is TRBV9, the J call TRBJ2-7; 7 bases agree with TRBD1. With 4 bases clipped from V and 0 bases from J, the junction kept 7 bases outside the gene matches. The CDR3 totals 15 residues. Looked up from germline, CDR1 is SGDLS and CDR2 is YYNGEE. Here the CDR3 reads CASSLEGDSSYEQYF. The CDR3 DNA reads as TGTGCCAGCAGCCTTGAAGGGGACAGCTCCTACGAGCAGTACTTC.

V and J are TRBV30 and TRBJ1-1, with 7 bases that match TRBD1. The CDR3 is made up of 14 amino acids. Germline CDR1 and CDR2: GTSNPN and SVGIG (reference sequence). The ends lost 2 bases at V and 5 bases at J; junction bases unmatched: 8. CDR3 loop: CAWSRDSLRTEAFF. The CDR3 bases are TGTGCCTGGAGTAGGGACAGCCTGCGGACTGAAGCTTTCTTT.

The chain combines TRBV15 with TRBJ2-7; D gene uncertain. CDR3 length: 13 residues. Germline V gene data show CDR1 as LNHNV and CDR2 as YYDKDF (reference sequence). V dropped 0 bases and J dropped 3 bases, with 6 bases sitting between them. This CDR3 reads CATSRELNYEQYV. The CDR3 DNA reads as TGTGCCACCAGCAGAGAACTGAACTACGAGCAGTACGTC.

This rearrangement joins TRBV10-1 to TRBJ1-5; 10 bases line up with TRBD1. CDR1 is WNHNN and CDR2 is SYGVQD in the germline V gene (reference sequence). The CDR3 extends over 14 amino acids. J was trimmed by 4 bases and V by 10 bases; bases with no gene match: 7. The CDR3 sequence: CAKPTGGRNQPQHF. The DNA of the CDR3 is TGCGCCAAACCGACAGGGGGCCGTAATCAGCCCCAGCATTTT.

The V gene is TRBV30, the J gene TRBJ1-3; unclear D gene. The CDR3 loop spans 13 amino acids. V was trimmed by 0 bases and J by 4 bases, leaving 7 bases between them. In germline, CDR1 is GTSNPN, CDR2 SVGIG (reference sequence). This CDR3 reads CAWSVTAGNTIYF. CDR3 coding DNA: TGTGCCTGGAGTGTAACAGCAGGAAACACCATATATTTT. The full variable domain, completed using reference TRBV30 and TRBJ1-3, is SQTIHQWPATLVQPVGSPLSLECTVEGTSNPNLYWYRQAAGRGLQLLFYSVGIGQISSEVPQNLSASRPQDRQFILSSKKLLLSDSGFYLCAWSVTAGNTIYFGEGSWLTVV.

The chain carries TRBV10-3 and TRBJ1-4, with TRBD1 as a possible D gene (6 bases). V dropped 6 bases and J dropped 8 bases, with 19 bases sitting between them. CDR1 ENHRY and CDR2 SYGVKD come from the germline V gene. The CDR3 is made up of 15 amino acids. The CDR3 DNA is TGTGCCATCAGGGCCGGACAGAGTATCGAGGAAAAACTGTTTTTT. It codes for CAIRAGQSIEEKLFF.

The V gene is TRBV6-2 or TRBV6-3, the J gene TRBJ2-7; TRBD1 might be the D (6 bases). The germline CDR1 and CDR2 sequences are MNHEY and SVGEGT. V lost 4 bases, J lost 4 bases, and 14 bases lay in between. This CDR3 has 14 residues. The CDR3 loop reads CASSFRGRGYEQYF. The CDR3 DNA is TGTGCCAGCAGTTTCAGGGGCCGAGGGTACGAGCAGTACTTC.

The CDR3 nucleotides read TGTGCCAGCAGTGAATCGTCAGCGTCAGGGTCGGAAAAACTGTTTTTT. It specifies CASSESSASGSEKLFF. This sequence joins TRBV6-1 and TRBJ1-4; tentative D call: TRBD1 (5 bases). CDR3 length equals 16 residues. Germline V CDR1 and CDR2: MNHNS, SASEGT. Trimming pared 2 bases from V and 8 bases from J, leaving 18 bases between.

This chain links TRBV5-4 with TRBJ1-2; 9 bases align to TRBD1. Germline V CDR1 and CDR2: SGHNT, YYREEE (reference sequence). The trim removed 2 bases at V and 8 bases at J, leaving 10 bases unmatched. The CDR3 loop spans 15 amino acids. CDR3 in amino acids: CASSFRTGEFKGYTF. Here the CDR3 DNA reads TGTGCCAGCAGCTTCAGGACAGGGGAGTTCAAGGGCTACACCTTC.

The chain carries TRBV5-6 and TRBJ2-3; TRBD2 is a possible D gene (6 bases). The V gene's germline CDR1 is SGHDT and CDR2 YYEEEE. Trimming removed 3 bases at V and 9 bases at J, with 11 bases between. The CDR3 runs to 12 residues. The DNA for the CDR3 is TGTGCCAGCAGCTCGGGGGACGTAACGCAGTATTTT. This gives the protein CASSSGDVTQYF.

The chain carries TRBV14 and TRBJ2-5; no clear D. This CDR3 contains 13 residues. Germline CDR1 SGHDN, CDR2 FVKESK. V lost 0 bases to trimming and J lost 4 bases, with 6 bases between them. The CDR3 sequence is CASSQDLAETQYF. CDR3 DNA: TGTGCCAGCAGCCAAGACTTGGCAGAGACCCAGTACTTC.

The table lists this clone with a few counts. CDR3 loop: CASSQKTGPTGELFF. CDR3 DNA sequence: TGTGCCAGCAGCCAAAAGACAGGCCCAACCGGGGAGCTGTTTTTT. V usage is TRBV16 and J usage is TRBJ2-2; D might be TRBD1 (6 bases). V was cut by 2 bases and J by 5 bases, with 12 bases left in between. The CDR3 runs 15 residues. Germline V lookup: CDR1 KGHSY, CDR2 FQNENV. The variable domain in full, completed from reference TRBV16 and TRBJ2-2, reads GEEVAQTPKHLVRGEGQKAKLYCAPIKGHSYVFWYQQVLKNEFKFLISFQNENVFDETGMPKERFSAKCLPNSPCSLEIQATKLEDSAVYFCASSQKTGPTGELFFGEGSRLTVL.

As DNA, the CDR3 is TGCGCCAGCAGCCCCGTGGTGACACCCACGAACACTGAAGCTTTCTTT. Translation gives CASSPVVTPTNTEAFF. This chain joins TRBV5-1 and TRBJ1-1; D is unresolved. Germline-derived CDR1 and CDR2 are SGHRS and YFSETQ. Trimming left V 4 bases short and J 1 base short, with 17 bases between. This CDR3 is built from 16 residues.